Listed here is a single T cell receptor beta chain. Its antigen remains unidentified. Base-call qualities are not available, and no considerably larger clone is one nucleotide away. The label giving this sample's time point can be read as: baseline before first vaccination. The vaccinee samples were drawn from two UK trials, COV001 and COV002, one of which was a single-blind randomized controlled phase 2/3 trial testing AZD1222 (ChAdOx1 nCoV-19) in healthy adults. For TCRbeta chain sequencing, PBMC samples from trial participants were taken at day 0 and at day 28 after the second dose. The data originate from a study of T cell responses to AZD1222 COVID-19 vaccine (TCRdb year 2021). In the study overall: AZD1222 recipients whose second dose came at about 4 weeks and those whose second dose came at about 12 weeks were combined into one group, since spike-specific TCR depth and breadth did not differ between the two schedules. A total of 233 trial participants underwent TCR sequencing, of whom 207 had received two doses of AZD1222 and around 25 had received two doses of the MenACWY control vaccine. Trial participants were enrolled by age into subgroups of 18-55, 56-69 and 70-plus years, and around 150, 29 and 61 TCR-sequenced participants, respectively, were included in these subgroups.

CDR1 and CDR2 are read off the germline V gene as MNHEY and SVGAGI. Counted from cysteine to phenylalanine, this CDR3 has 14 amino acids. CDR3 DNA is the only sequence kept; it has 42 bases, read in frame from the first base. The germline V and J ends show losses of 8 bases and 5 bases respectively, and no gene match explains 11 bases of the junction. Results and caveats for the whole study, not just this receptor: Because no samples from the day 14 peak response were available, repertoires could be characterized only after the peak T cell response. Reportedly, almost half of the unique spike-specific TCRs recognized epitopes lying outside the regions that are mutated in the B.1.351 and B.1.1.7 variants. The vaccine-associated CD4 TCRs covered the entire spike protein, and the dominant responses fell in regions 160-218 and 743-854. Conclusions about previously exposed vaccinees are limited because only six or seven AZD1222 recipients were SARS-CoV-2 seropositive at baseline. After two AZD1222 doses, spike-specific TCR breadth and depth were significantly higher than at day 0 and than in MenACWY recipients. The 56-69-year group was small, and its depth increase did not reach significance, likely because of low power. Participants were mostly white British, with more females than males. The authors suggested clonal diversity may have been underestimated.

The CDR3 regions of human TCRbeta chains were analyzed by immunosequencing. The authors' analysis ran thus. TCRs in the repertoires were compared against a reference library of SARS-CoV-2-specific TCRs that had been generated with the MIRA antigen-specificity platform. Breadth meant the fraction of unique TCRs that were SARS-CoV-2-associated, whereas depth meant the fraction of total T cells that were SARS-CoV-2-associated. Using the MIRA data, every spike-specific TCR was mapped to the spike region that the TCR reacted to and assigned to either a CD4 or a CD8 class. Log10-transformed breadth and depth values were compared by one-way ANOVA with Sidak's multiple comparisons tests. The clones in this table, taken by TCRdb from immuneACCESS, are in-frame only. Not every clone is retained; where verified, under half of the shortfall comes from an unresolved V gene, and the cause of the rest is unknown. Clonal size and the V and J genes are those of that table, whereas D and trimming came from the DNA. The sample profile shows around 260,000 clones; over 90% of them were found once. The ten largest clones take up about 0.5% of the sample.

The origin of this receptor is an adult in good health. The sample in question was peripheral blood, obtained on day 0 of AZD1222 vaccination. Rearrangement joined TRBV6-5 to TRBJ1-2; TRBD1 agrees with 7 junctional bases. The CDR3 reads CASVQGQTFYGYTF. The nucleotide sequence is given as TGTGCCAGCGTACAGGGACAGACTTTTTATGGCTACACCTTC.